This T cell receptor (beta chain) was recovered during a study of identical twins. V gave up 0 bases and J gave up 3 bases, with 19 bases separating them. The CDR3 is 17 residues long. Germline lookup yields CDR1 DFQATT and CDR2 SNEGSKA (reference sequence). TCRdb redid the calling of the 5' RACE reads with MiXCR, one entry per CDR3 protein. Of 1.5 million to 2 million distinct CDR3 sequences in the sample, under 35% are singletons; the top ten hold 0.27%. This rearrangement joins TRBV20-1 to TRBJ2-3, with D maybe TRBD1 (5 bases). This TCR came from a newborn girl in good health. The sample consisted of cord blood. The CDR3 bases are TGCAGTGCTAGAGATCGGGTTCAGGGCCCCCGGACAGATACGCAGTATTTT. It yields the protein CSARDRVQGPRTDTQYF.